This paragraph covers one TCR beta chain sequence. Its antigen is not identified. The data were taken from a study of cytomegalovirus exposure and HLA in healthy donors. General study findings and limits: In vitro data verified a few CMV-associated chains as specific for CMV antigens. There were around 160 TCR beta chains listed as cytomegalovirus-associated.

This CDR3 spans 16 amino acids. The V segment lost 7 bases and the J segment 0 bases; nucleotides outside the gene matches: 9. From germline, CDR1 is LNHDA and CDR2 SQIVND (reference sequence). In the PCR, 60 Vbeta and 13 Jbeta primers were used. Repertoires were generated with immunoSEQ multiplex PCR, while TCRdb's copy carries only in-frame clones and drops some. The sample carries about 190,000 clones, around 85% recorded once. Sequencing used PBMCs. The chain is built from TRBV19 and TRBJ1-3; 7 bases fit TRBD1. This clonotype was sampled from a man aged 18 to 30 in good health and CMV-seronegative. The CDR3 spells CASNSRQGHSGNTIYF. The CDR3 DNA reads TGTGCCAGTAATTCTCGACAGGGACACTCTGGAAACACCATATATTTT.